This TCR beta chain was sequenced in a study of beta chain features in type 1 diabetes. Overall study context: Age, gender, cell numbers and subset yield matched between patients and controls. General observations from the study: Patients with Type 1 diabetes showed moderately but significantly shorter TCRB CDR3s in all four CD4+ subsets.

The authors reverse transcribed all of the isolated RNA, so sequencing captured expressed TCRB transcripts. About 3.6 million reads was the average for naive, central memory and regulatory T cell samples. Generated by immunoSEQ multiplex PCR, the TCRdb table keeps only in-frame clones and is missing some. This table has hundreds of thousands of clones, about 14% appearing once. This clone was recorded a few times. Its matching antigen is unknown. Germline assignment: CDR1 SGHTA and CDR2 FQGNSA. The CDR3 length is 14 residues. J gave up 8 bases and V 5 bases, and 8 bases lay outside the gene matches. CD45RO/CCR7/CD25/CD127/CD95/CD27 sorting isolated CD4+ naive, central memory, regulatory and stem cell-like memory cells.

Sequenced sample: naive CD4+ T cells from blood. The chain recombines TRBV7-2 with TRBJ2-1, with TRBD2 matching 8 bases. This TCR came from a man younger than 30 with type 1 diabetes. This CDR3 is CASSPLAGGYEQFF. In DNA form, the CDR3 reads TGTGCCAGCAGCCCTTTGGCGGGGGGCTATGAGCAGTTCTTC.